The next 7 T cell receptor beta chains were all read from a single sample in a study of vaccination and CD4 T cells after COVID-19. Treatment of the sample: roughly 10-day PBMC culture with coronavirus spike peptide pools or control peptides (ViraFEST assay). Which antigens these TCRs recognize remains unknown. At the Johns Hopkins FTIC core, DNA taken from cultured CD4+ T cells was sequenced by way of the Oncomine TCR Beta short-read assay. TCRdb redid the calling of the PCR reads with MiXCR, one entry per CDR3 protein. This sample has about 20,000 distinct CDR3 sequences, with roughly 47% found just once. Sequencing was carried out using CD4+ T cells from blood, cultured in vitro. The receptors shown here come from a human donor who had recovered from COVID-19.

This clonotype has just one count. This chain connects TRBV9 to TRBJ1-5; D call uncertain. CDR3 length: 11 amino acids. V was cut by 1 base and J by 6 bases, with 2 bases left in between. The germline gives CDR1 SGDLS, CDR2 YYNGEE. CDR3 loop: CASSVTQPQHF. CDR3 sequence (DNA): TGTGCCAGCAGCGTAACTCAGCCCCAGCATTTT.

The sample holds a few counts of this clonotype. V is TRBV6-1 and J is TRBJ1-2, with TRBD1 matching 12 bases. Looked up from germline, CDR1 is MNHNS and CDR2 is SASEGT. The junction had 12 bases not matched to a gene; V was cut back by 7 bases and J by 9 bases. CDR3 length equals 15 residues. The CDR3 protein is CASTRIWDRGLSYTF. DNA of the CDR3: TGTGCCAGCACCCGGATCTGGGACAGGGGGCTGAGCTACACCTTC.

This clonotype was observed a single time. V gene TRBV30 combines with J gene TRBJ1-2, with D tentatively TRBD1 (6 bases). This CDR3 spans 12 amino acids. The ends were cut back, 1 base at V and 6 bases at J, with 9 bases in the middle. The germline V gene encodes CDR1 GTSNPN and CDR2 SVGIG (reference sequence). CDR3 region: CAWSATGNGYTF. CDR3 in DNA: TGTGCCTGGAGTGCCACAGGGAATGGCTACACCTTC.

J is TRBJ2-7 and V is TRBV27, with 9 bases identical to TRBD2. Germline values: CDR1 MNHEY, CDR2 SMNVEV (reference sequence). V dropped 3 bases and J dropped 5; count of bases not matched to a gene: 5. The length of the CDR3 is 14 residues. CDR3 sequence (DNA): TGTGCCAGCAGTTTGCGGGAGGGCCGGGACGAGCAGTACTTC. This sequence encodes CASSLREGRDEQYF.

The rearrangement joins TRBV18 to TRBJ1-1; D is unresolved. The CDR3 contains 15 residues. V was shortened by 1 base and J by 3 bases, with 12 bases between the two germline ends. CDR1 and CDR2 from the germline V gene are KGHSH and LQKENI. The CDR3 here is CASSPQRGVDTEAFF. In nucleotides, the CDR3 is TGTGCCAGCTCACCACAGCGGGGAGTAGACACTGAAGCTTTCTTT.

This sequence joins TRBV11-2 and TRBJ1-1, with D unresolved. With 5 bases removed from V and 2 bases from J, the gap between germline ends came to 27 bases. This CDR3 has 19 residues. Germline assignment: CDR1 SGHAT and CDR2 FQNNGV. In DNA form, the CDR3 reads TGTGCCAGCAGCCCCCACAACGCGGGAGGCGGGAGACCCAACACTGAAGCTTTCTTT. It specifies CASSPHNAGGGRPNTEAFF.

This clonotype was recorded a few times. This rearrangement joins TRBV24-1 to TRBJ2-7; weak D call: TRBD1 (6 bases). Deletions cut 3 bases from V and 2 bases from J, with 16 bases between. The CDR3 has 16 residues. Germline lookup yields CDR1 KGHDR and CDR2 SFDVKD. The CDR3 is CATSDTGTSKTYEQYF. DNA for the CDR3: TGTGCCACCAGTGATACCGGGACAAGTAAAACCTACGAGCAGTACTTC.